Listed below are T cell receptor beta chains from one sample, sequenced in a study of T cells in Graves' hyperthyroidism and ophthalmopathy. One entry per CDR3 protein results from TCRdb running MiXCR on the multiplex PCR reads. The repertoire consists of 600,000 or so distinct CDR3 sequences, with about 43% occurring once and the leading ten covering approximately 8.2%. Material for sequencing was peripheral blood or thyroid tissue (not recorded which). The origin of the receptors is a woman aged 18-29 years with Graves' hyperthyroidism. Each CDR3 is given with its conserved first and last residue. The D gene is left open where the match is weak. Only part of the rows carry a size: once, few, many, or a class if the clone is expanded.

V gene	D gene	J gene	clone size	CDR3 DNA	CDR3 protein
TRBV19	NA	TRBJ1-5	many	TGTGCCAGTAGTAACCGACAGCAAAGCCAGCCCCAGCATTTT	CASSNRQQSQPQHF
TRBV25-1	NA	TRBJ1-6	NA	TGTGCCAGCACTTTTAGGGGGGCTGATTCACCCCTCCACTTT	CASTFRGADSPLHF
TRBV29-1	TRBD1	TRBJ2-3	NA	TGCAGCGCCAGGACAGGGGGCGGCGATACGCAGTATTTT	CSARTGGGDTQYF
TRBV20-1	NA	TRBJ2-2	NA	TGCAGTGCTAGAGAGGGCTCCTGGAACACCGGGGAGCTGTTTTTT	CSAREGSWNTGELFF
TRBV4-2	TRBD2	TRBJ2-7	NA	TGTGCCAGCAGCCAAGAGAATGAGCTAGCGGGAGGCGGGCAGTACTTC	CASSQENELAGGGQYF
TRBV20-1	TRBD2	TRBJ2-7	few	TGCAGTGCTAATAGCGGGGCTACCTACGAGCAGTACTTC	CSANSGATYEQYF
TRBV2	NA	TRBJ2-1	few	TGTGCCAGCAGACCCAATCACAATGAGCAGTTCTTC	CASRPNHNEQFF
TRBV20-1	NA	TRBJ2-6	few	TGCAGTGCTAGATTGACCGGGACGGCGTCTGGGGCCAACGTCCTGACTTTC	CSARLTGTASGANVLTF
TRBV2	TRBD1	TRBJ1-2	once	TGTGCCAGCAGTGTCGTAACAGGGGGCTATGGCTACACCTTC	CASSVVTGGYGYTF
TRBV10-3	NA	TRBJ1-3	NA	TGTGCCAGCAGTGGAGCGCCGGAGAGCTCTGGAAACACTATATATTTT	CASSGAPESSGNTIYF
TRBV7-8	NA	TRBJ1-2	NA	TGTGCCAGCAGCTTAGGGCCTTTAGGTGGCTACACCTTC	CASSLGPLGGYTF
TRBV10-3	NA	TRBJ1-1	NA	TGTGCCACCACTCCAGGGATCGACACTGAAGCTTTCTTT	CATTPGIDTEAFF
TRBV12-3/TRBV12-4	NA	TRBJ1-1	NA	TGTGCTAGCCGGGGAGAAGGTTCTGAAGCTTTCTTT	CASRGEGSEAFF
TRBV2	NA	TRBJ1-2	NA	TGTGCCAGCAGTGTTTCGGGACACAAGAGTTATGGCTACACCTTC	CASSVSGHKSYGYTF
TRBV10-2	TRBD1	TRBJ2-2	NA	TGCGCCAGTCGGAACAGGGGGAAACAAGCGAACACCGGGGAGCTGTTTTTT	CASRNRGKQANTGELFF
TRBV20-1	TRBD1	TRBJ1-2	NA	TGCAGTGCCTTAACACAGGGGGCGCAGGGCTACACCTTC	CSALTQGAQGYTF
TRBV2	TRBD2	TRBJ2-5	few	TGTGCCAGCAGGGTAGCGGGTGTGGAGACCCAGTACTTC	CASRVAGVETQYF